This T cell receptor (beta chain) was retrieved from a study of PD-L1 blockade in urothelial cancer. In the study overall: About 90% of the roughly 29 patients comprised males who had bladder-origin urothelial cancer. Typically, measured as a median, blood samples had about 140,000 T cells. At 3 weeks (second dose) and 6 weeks after starting treatment, blood was analyzed. Study conclusions and caveats: Those with durable benefit had larger increases in tumor-associated blood clones at 3 weeks.

A word on this clone: Its specificity is not known.

The time point denotes: pretreatment peripheral blood. The table came from immunoSEQ multiplex PCR; TCRdb's copy has only in-frame clones and leaves some out. This sample carries 70,000 or so clones, roughly 90% of them seen once, and the ten largest clones take roughly 4.7%. Sequenced here: PBMCs, sampled around atezolizumab (anti-PD-L1) treatment. This TCR was sampled from a man aged 65 to 85 with urothelial cancer.

DNA of the CDR3: TGTGCCAGCAGCTACTTCCTTGGACAGGGAGGTAATGAGCAGTTCTTC. Its protein is CASSYFLGQGGNEQFF. V gene TRBV5-4 combines with J gene TRBJ2-1; 8 bases are a match to TRBD1. Germline values: CDR1 SGHNT, CDR2 YYREEE (reference sequence). The CDR3 consists of 16 residues. V was clipped by 3 bases and J by 7 bases; unmatched bases: 12.